This TCR beta chain was found in a study of breast tumors, draining lymph nodes, adjacent tissues. General study points: Luminal-like breast cancer showed significantly higher tumor–nontumor repertoire similarity than basal-like. Tumors had less TCR diversity than lymph nodes, more than nontumor tissue.

The lymph nodes were axillary draining lymph nodes from breast cancer patients. TCRdb re-analysed the multiplex PCR reads in MiXCR, keeping a single row per CDR3 protein. The sample lists some 230,000 distinct CDR3 sequences; less than 40% were seen once. Concerning this clonotype itself: Its cognate antigen is unknown.

The CDR3 covers 16 residues. Germline V gene data show CDR1 as SGHRS and CDR2 as YFSETQ. The V and J ends lost 1 base and 6 bases respectively, with 17 bases between them. Source material: axillary lymph node tissue. The sequence was obtained from a female donor with breast cancer. Some clones in this sample may be carry-over from other donors' samples. The V call is TRBV5-1, the J call TRBJ2-1, with D tentatively TRBD1 or TRBD2 (5 bases each). CDR3 protein: CASSLTGPNYPNEQFF. The CDR3 DNA is TGCGCCAGCAGCTTGACGGGACCTAATTACCCCAATGAGCAGTTCTTC.